This T cell receptor (beta chain) emerged from a study of breast tumors, draining lymph nodes, adjacent tissues. In the case of this clonotype: As yet, its antigen is unknown.

TCRdb called the multiplex PCR reads again in MiXCR, with one record for every CDR3 protein. The sample has over 200,000 distinct CDR3 sequences, less than 35% seen once; the top ten hold under 4.5%. General observations from the study: Tumor TCR diversity was below lymph nodes but above nontumor tissue. Data fit most tumor T cells coming from lymph node, expanding in tumor. Compared with basal-like, luminal-like tumors shared significantly more repertoire with nontumor tissue.

Germline V gene lookup returns CDR1 SGHTA and CDR2 FQGNSA. With 3 bases removed from V and 12 bases from J, the gap between germline ends came to 9 bases. The CDR3 is 11 residues long. Axillary draining lymph nodes of breast cancer patients supplied the node samples. This chain uses TRBV7-2 with TRBJ1-3, with D perhaps TRBD1 (5 bases). The sample was axillary lymph node tissue. The source is a female donor with breast cancer. Some clones in this sample may be carry-over from other donors' samples. CDR3 nucleotides: TGTGCCAGCAGCTTCCAAGGGGACATATATTTT. Its translation: CASSFQGDIYF.